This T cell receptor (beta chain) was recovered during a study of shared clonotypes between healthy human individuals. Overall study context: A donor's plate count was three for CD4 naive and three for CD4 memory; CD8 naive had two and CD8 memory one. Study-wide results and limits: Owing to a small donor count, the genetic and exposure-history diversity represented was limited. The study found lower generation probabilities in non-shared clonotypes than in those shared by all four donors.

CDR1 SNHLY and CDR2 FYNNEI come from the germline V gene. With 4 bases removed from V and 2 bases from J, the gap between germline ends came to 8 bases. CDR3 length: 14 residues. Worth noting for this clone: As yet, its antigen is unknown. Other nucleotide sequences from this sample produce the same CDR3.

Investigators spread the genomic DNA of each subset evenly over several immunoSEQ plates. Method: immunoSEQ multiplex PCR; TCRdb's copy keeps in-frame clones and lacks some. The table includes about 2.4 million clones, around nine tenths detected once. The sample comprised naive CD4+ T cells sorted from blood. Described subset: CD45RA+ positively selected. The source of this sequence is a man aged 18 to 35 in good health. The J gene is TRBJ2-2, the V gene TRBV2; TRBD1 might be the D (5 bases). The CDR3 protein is CASSGGTNTGELFF. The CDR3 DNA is TGTGCCAGCAGTGGGGGCACCAACACCGGGGAGCTGTTTTTT.